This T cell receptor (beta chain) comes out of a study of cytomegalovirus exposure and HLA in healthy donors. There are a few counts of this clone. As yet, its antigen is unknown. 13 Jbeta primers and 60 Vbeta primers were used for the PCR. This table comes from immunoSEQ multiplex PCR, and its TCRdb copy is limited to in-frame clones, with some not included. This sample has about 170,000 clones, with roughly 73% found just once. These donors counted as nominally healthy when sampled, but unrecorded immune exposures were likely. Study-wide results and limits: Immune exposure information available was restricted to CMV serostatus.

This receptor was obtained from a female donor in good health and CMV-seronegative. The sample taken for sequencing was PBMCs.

CDR3 sequence reads: CASSVGVGTAEKLFF. DNA of the CDR3: TGTGCCAGCAGCGTAGGCGTTGGGACAGCTGAAAAACTGTTTTTT. V and J are TRBV9 and TRBJ1-4, with TRBD1 matching over 7 bases. Trimming removed 0 bases from V and 7 bases from J; junction bases left unmatched: 6. CDR3 length: 15 residues. Per germline, CDR1 SGDLS and CDR2 YYNGEE. The variable domain in full, completed from reference TRBV9 and TRBJ1-4, reads DSGVTQTPKHLITATGQRVTLRCSPRSGDLSVYWYQQSLDQGLQFLIQYYNGEERAKGNILERFSAQQFPDLHSELNLSSLELGDSALYFCASSVGVGTAEKLFFGSGTQLSVL.